The clone carrying this T cell receptor beta chain was found many times. Its specificity is unknown. The data were obtained in a study of T-cell reconstitution after alpha-beta-depleted transplantation in children. Study results and caveats: At the one-year point after transplant, T-cell counts and TCRbeta diversity were found to come mostly from T cells that had been newly produced. After transplant, at about two months, alpha-beta T cells were reportedly derived from several hundred expanded graft clones.

The CDR3 length is 12 residues. Germline CDR1 and CDR2: SGDLS and YYNGEE. V was clipped by 6 bases and J by 5 bases, with 9 bases between them. Preparation of the TCRbeta library involved a method that used unique molecular identifiers. Each CDR3 protein gets one entry after TCRdb re-called the PCR reads with MiXCR. Among about 290,000 distinct CDR3 sequences listed, around 7.1% were seen once. V and J are TRBV9 and TRBJ2-1; no reliable D call. The sample was peripheral blood, taken 360 days after TCRalphabeta/CD19-depleted stem cell transplant. The TCR was taken from a female patient between 2 and 10 years old who had a stem cell transplant for Fanconi anemia, so the T cells may come from the graft donor. CDR3 nucleotide sequence: TGTGCCAGCACAGGAGTCGACAATGAGCAGTTCTTC. Protein sequence: CASTGVDNEQFF.